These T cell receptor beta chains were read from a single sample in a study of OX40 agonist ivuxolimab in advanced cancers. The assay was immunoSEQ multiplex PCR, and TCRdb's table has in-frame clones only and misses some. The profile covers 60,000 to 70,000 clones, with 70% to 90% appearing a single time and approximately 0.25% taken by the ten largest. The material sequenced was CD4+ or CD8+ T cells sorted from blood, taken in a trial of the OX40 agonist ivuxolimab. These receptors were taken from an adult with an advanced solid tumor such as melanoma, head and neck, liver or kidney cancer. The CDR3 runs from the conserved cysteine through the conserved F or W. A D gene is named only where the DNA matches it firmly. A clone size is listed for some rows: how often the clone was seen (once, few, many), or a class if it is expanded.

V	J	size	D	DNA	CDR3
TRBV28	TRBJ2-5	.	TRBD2	TGTGCCAGCAGTTTAGGGATTAGCGGGAGCCAAGAGACCCAGTACTTC	CASSLGISGSQETQYF
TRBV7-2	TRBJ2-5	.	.	TGTGCCAGCAGCTACGGGACGGCAGTCCAAGAGACCCAGTACTTC	CASSYGTAVQETQYF
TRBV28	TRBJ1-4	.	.	TGTGCCAGCAGTTTATTAGGACAAGGATCGTCTGAAAAACTGTTTTTT	CASSLLGQGSSEKLFF
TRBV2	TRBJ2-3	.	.	TGTGCCAGCATGGGGGTCTCGGGAGTCTCAGATACGCAGTATTTT	CASMGVSGVSDTQYF
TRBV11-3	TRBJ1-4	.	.	TGTGCCAGCAGCCCTCAACAGGGCGCAACTAATGAAAAACTGTTTTTT	CASSPQQGATNEKLFF
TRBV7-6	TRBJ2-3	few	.	TGTGCCAGCAGCTTTTTGGCAGATACGCAGTATTTT	CASSFLADTQYF
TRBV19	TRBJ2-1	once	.	TGTGCCAGTAGATCCCCCCTCTCTAAGGGCGACTCCTACAATGAGCAGTTCTTC	CASRSPLSKGDSYNEQFF
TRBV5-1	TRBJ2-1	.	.	TGCGCCAGCAGCTGGTCCGCGGAGGCGGGGAATGAGCAGTTCTTC	CASSWSAEAGNEQFF
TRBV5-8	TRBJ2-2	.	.	TGTGCCAGCAGCTTGCGGGCAACCGGGGAGCTGTTTTTT	CASSLRATGELFF
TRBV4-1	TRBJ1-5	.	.	TGCGCCAGCAGCCAAGAGGGCTTTGGAAATCAGCCCCAGCATTTT	CASSQEGFGNQPQHF
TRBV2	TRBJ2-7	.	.	TGTGCCAGCAGTGACCCCCTCGCGACGTCCTACGAGCAGTACTTC	CASSDPLATSYEQYF
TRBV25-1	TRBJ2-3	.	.	TGTGCCAGCAGCGTAGGACACAGCACAGATACGCAGTATTTT	CASSVGHSTDTQYF
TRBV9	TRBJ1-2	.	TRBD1	TGTGCCAGCAGCGTGGAGACAGGGGGCCCCACCTTC	CASSVETGGPTF
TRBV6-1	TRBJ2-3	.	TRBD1	TGTGCCAGCATCTTCCGGGACAGGGGCACAGATACGCAGTATTTT	CASIFRDRGTDTQYF
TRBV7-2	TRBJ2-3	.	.	TGTGCCAGCAGCTTAGGAGTCGCAGATACGCAGTATTTT	CASSLGVADTQYF
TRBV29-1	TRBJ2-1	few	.	TGCAGCGTTGAAGATCCCAGGCCGAGCTCCTACAATGAGCAGTTCTTC	CSVEDPRPSSYNEQFF
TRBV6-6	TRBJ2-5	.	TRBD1	TGTGCCAGCAGGCGGACAGGGGCCTCCCAAGAGACCCAGTACTTC	CASRRTGASQETQYF
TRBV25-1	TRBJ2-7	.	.	TGTGCCAGCAGTGTAGCCGGGACCTACGAGCAGTACTTC	CASSVAGTYEQYF
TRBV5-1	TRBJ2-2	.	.	TGCGCCAGCAGCCTAAGACAGGAGACCGGGGAGCTGTTTTTT	CASSLRQETGELFF
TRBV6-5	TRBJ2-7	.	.	TGTGCCACTTCAGACAGGTGGAGCTCCTACGAGCAGTACTTC	CATSDRWSSYEQYF
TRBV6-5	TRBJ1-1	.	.	TGTGCCAGCACTCGGGACTTCATGAACACTGAAGCTTTCTTT	CASTRDFMNTEAFF
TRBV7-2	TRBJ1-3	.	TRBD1	TGTGCCAGCAGCTTCTTACAGGGGGCAAGAAACACCATATATTTT	CASSFLQGARNTIYF
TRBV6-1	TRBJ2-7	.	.	TGTGCCAGCAGTCCCGACAGGTACTCCTACGAGCAGTACTTC	CASSPDRYSYEQYF
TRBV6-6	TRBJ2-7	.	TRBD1	TGTGCCAGCAGAAACCGGGACAGAGCCTACGAGCAGTACTTC	CASRNRDRAYEQYF
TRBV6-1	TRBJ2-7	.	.	TGTGCCAGCAGTTTAAACTACGAGCAGTACTTC	CASSLNYEQYF
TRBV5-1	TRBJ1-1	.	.	TGCGCCAGCAGCGCACAGAGCCAGAACACTGAAGCTTTCTTT	CASSAQSQNTEAFF
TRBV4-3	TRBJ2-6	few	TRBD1	TGCGCCAGCAGCCAAGGGGACAGGGGGATTGGGGCCAACGTCCTGACTTTC	CASSQGDRGIGANVLTF
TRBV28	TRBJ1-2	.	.	TGTGCCAGCGCAGGGGCCGGGGCTAACTATGGCTACACCTTC	CASAGAGANYGYTF
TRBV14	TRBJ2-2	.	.	TGTGCCAGCAGCCAATTAACCACCGGGGAGCTGTTTTTT	CASSQLTTGELFF
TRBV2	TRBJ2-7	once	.	TGTGCCAGCGAACCAACCGACCGCTACGAGCAGTACTTC	CASEPTDRYEQYF
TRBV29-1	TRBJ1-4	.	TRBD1	TGCAGCGTGACAGGGGGCTGGGATGAAAAACTGTTTTTT	CSVTGGWDEKLFF
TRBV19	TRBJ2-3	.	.	TGTGCCAGTAGTAAGCGGAACACAGATACGCAGTATTTT	CASSKRNTDTQYF
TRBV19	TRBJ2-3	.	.	TGTGCCAGTAGTATCGGCCAAGCAGATACGCAGTATTTT	CASSIGQADTQYF
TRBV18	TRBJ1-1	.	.	TGTGCCAGCTCACCAGGGCAGAGGAACACTGAAGCTTTCTTT	CASSPGQRNTEAFF
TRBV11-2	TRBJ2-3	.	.	TGTGCCAGCAGCTTAGGTGGTCGGGGCGGGGCCACAGATACGCAGTATTTT	CASSLGGRGGATDTQYF
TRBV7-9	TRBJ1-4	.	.	TGTGCCAGCACCGCAGGGTCGGGGGAAAAACTGTTTTTT	CASTAGSGEKLFF
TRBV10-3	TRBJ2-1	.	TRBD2	TGTGCCACAAGTCTGGGACTAGCGCAAAATGAGCAGTTCTTC	CATSLGLAQNEQFF
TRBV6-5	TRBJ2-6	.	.	TGTGCCAGCAGTTACCAAGGGGATGGGGCCAACGTCCTGACTTTC	CASSYQGDGANVLTF
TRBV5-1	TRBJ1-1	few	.	TGCGCCAGCAGCCCCGTCGGCAGGGACACTGAAGCTTTCTTT	CASSPVGRDTEAFF